Below, 21 T cell receptor beta chains from the same sample are listed, as sequenced in a study of T cells in Graves' hyperthyroidism and ophthalmopathy. The source material, RNA transcripts, was used to amplify TCR beta CDR3 regions. Primed by the HTBI set, a first-round RT-PCR was run on the TCR CDR3. TCRdb re-analysed the multiplex PCR reads in MiXCR, keeping a single row per CDR3 protein. The sample shows almost 600,000 distinct CDR3 sequences, approximately 13% of them seen only once. The source material was blood. Receptors were obtained from a woman in her thirties with Graves' hyperthyroidism that later progressed to Graves' ophthalmopathy.

The chain has TRBV6-1 and TRBJ2-1; TRBD2 aligns across 8 bases. The V segment lost 6 bases and the J segment 9 bases; nucleotides outside the gene matches: 7. The CDR3 is 13 residues long. Germline CDR1 is MNHNS and CDR2 is SASEGT. The CDR3 spells CASRREGRGEQFF. For the CDR3, the DNA is TGTGCCAGCAGACGGGAGGGCCGCGGTGAGCAGTTCTTC.

The table lists this clonotype with many counts. The chain carries TRBV9 and TRBJ2-1; tentatively, D is TRBD1 or TRBD2 (5 bases each). This CDR3 contains 15 residues. V shed 4 bases and J shed 10 bases, with 21 bases lying between them. The V gene's germline CDR1 is SGDLS and CDR2 YYNGEE. Here the CDR3 reads CASSNRDRISGEQFF. The CDR3 nucleotides read TGTGCCAGCAGCAACCGGGACCGAATTTCCGGGGAGCAGTTCTTC.

The chain recombines TRBV19 with TRBJ1-3; 8 bases are a match to TRBD1. V was clipped by 10 bases and J by 4 bases; unmatched bases: 21. CDR3 length equals 18 residues. Germline assignment: CDR1 LNHDA and CDR2 SQIVND (reference sequence). CDR3: CANPGLDRERAPGNTIYF. CDR3 sequence (DNA): TGTGCCAACCCAGGATTGGACAGGGAAAGGGCTCCCGGAAACACCATATATTTT.

The V and J genes are TRBV12-3 or TRBV12-4 and TRBJ1-5; 8 bases align to TRBD1. J lost 5 bases, V lost 6 bases, and 9 bases had no gene match. The CDR3 has 15 residues. CDR3 sequence reads: CASRLTRRGHQPQHF. Written as DNA, the CDR3 is TGTGCCAGCAGACTAACCCGCAGGGGGCATCAGCCCCAGCATTTT.

This clonotype came up many times. J is TRBJ1-1 and V is TRBV20-1; perhaps TRBD1 as D (5 bases). Per the germline V gene, CDR1 is DFQATT and CDR2 is SNEGSKA (reference sequence). V was shortened by 5 bases and J by 1 base, with 5 bases between the two germline ends. CDR3 length: 11 residues. CDR3 region: CSAGGNTEAFF. The CDR3 nucleotides are TGCAGTGCTGGGGGGAACACTGAAGCTTTCTTT.

This CDR3 is CASSETPSGNTIYF. Written as DNA, the CDR3 is TGTGCCAGCAGTGAGACCCCCTCTGGAAACACCATATATTTT. The chain combines TRBV6-1 with TRBJ1-3; D call uncertain. The CDR3 totals 14 residues. CDR1 and CDR2 from the germline V gene are MNHNS and SASEGT. Trimming shortened V by 3 bases and J by 0 bases, and 6 bases separated the two germline ends.

This clonotype was counted at least ten times. The chain has TRBV7-2 and TRBJ1-2; tentative D call: TRBD1 (6 bases). Germline V gene sequence: CDR1 SGHTA, CDR2 FQGNSA. Deletions cut 2 bases from V and 3 bases from J, with 16 bases between. CDR3 length: 16 residues. The DNA of the CDR3 is TGTGCCAGCAGCTTACGTGGGGGGGGCCCTCACTATGGCTACACCTTC. Residues: CASSLRGGGPHYGYTF.

This clonotype was detected many times. The chain is built from TRBV6-1 and TRBJ1-6; no clear D gene. V was pared by 9 bases and J by 2 bases, with 5 bases between. The CDR3 is 12 residues long. The germline V gene has CDR1 MNHNS and CDR2 SASEGT. This chain's CDR3 is CASSPYNSPLHF. The CDR3 region has the DNA TGTGCCAGTTCACCCTATAATTCACCCCTCCACTTT.

Comments on this clonotype: One end of the junction is discordant with germline, which a read error may explain. The V gene is TRBV6-1, the J gene TRBJ1-3; no clear D. The CDR3 is 14 residues long. Germline values: CDR1 MNHNS, CDR2 SASEGT. The CDR3 coding sequence is TGTGCCAGCAGTGCCACGGCTTCTGGAAACACCACATATTTT. It codes for CASSATASGNTTYF.

The V call is TRBV19, the J call TRBJ1-2; 9 bases line up with TRBD1. In germline, CDR1 is LNHDA, CDR2 SQIVND (reference sequence). J was trimmed by 4 bases and V by 9 bases; bases with no gene match: 12. The CDR3 extends over 15 amino acids. The CDR3 coding sequence is TGTGCCAGCAGTTTGCCGGGACAGGGAGTCTATGGCTACACCTTC. This encodes CASSLPGQGVYGYTF.

This clonotype was detected only once. Since a much larger clone is just one base distant, this may be a read error. The chain carries TRBV18 and TRBJ1-1, with D possibly matching TRBD1 (5 bases). Germline CDR1 is KGHSH and CDR2 is LQKENI. The CDR3 runs to 16 residues. CDR3 residues: CSSLPGGGNMNTEAFF. DNA of the CDR3: TGTTCCAGCTTACCGGGCGGGGGTAATATGAACACTGAAGCTTTCTTT.

This clonotype was recorded at least ten times. This chain joins TRBV20-1 and TRBJ2-1, with D perhaps TRBD1 (6 bases). Per the germline V gene, CDR1 is DFQATT and CDR2 is SNEGSKA (reference sequence). The CDR3 is 15 amino acids. Trimming took off 1 base at V and 2 bases at J, with 12 bases between the two ends. CDR3 residues: CSARVGGPTYNEQFF. Written as DNA, the CDR3 is TGCAGTGCTAGAGTTGGGGGCCCGACCTACAATGAGCAGTTCTTC.

CDR3 in DNA: TGTGCCAGCAGCTCTAGCGGGAGAAAGGGCAATGAGCAGTTCTTC. Residues: CASSSSGRKGNEQFF. The V call is TRBV13, the J call TRBJ2-1; TRBD2 matches 10 bases. CDR3 size: 15 residues. J was trimmed by 6 bases and V by 4 bases; bases with no gene match: 6. Germline V gene lookup returns CDR1 PRHDT and CDR2 FYEKMQ (reference sequence).

This clonotype has a handful of counts. CDR3 loop: CASGRDYSYEQYF. The CDR3 bases are TGTGCCAGCGGCCGGGACTACTCCTACGAGCAGTACTTC. The chain links TRBV6-1 to TRBJ2-7; 7 bases fit TRBD2. V gave up 8 bases and J gave up 0 bases; unmatched junction bases: 4. The CDR3 extends over 13 amino acids. CDR1 and CDR2 (germline): MNHNS, SASEGT.

This clonotype was detected only a few times. The V and J genes are TRBV6-2 or TRBV6-3 and TRBJ2-4; 10 bases map to TRBD2. The CDR3 covers 16 residues. Trimming removed 4 bases from V and 12 bases from J; junction bases left unmatched: 15. The germline V gene has CDR1 MNHEY and CDR2 SVGEGT. CDR3 nucleotides: TGTGCCAGCAGTTTCTTGAACAGCGGGAGGGGAGGTAGTCAGTACTTC. It translates to CASSFLNSGRGGSQYF.

Only a few counts were recorded for this clonotype. The DNA for the CDR3 is TGCGCCAGCAGCTTGGCTCAGCACTACGAGCAGTACTTC. Translating gives CASSLAQHYEQYF. The chain couples TRBV5-1 to TRBJ2-7; D remains unclear. V dropped 0 bases and J dropped 3 bases, with 7 bases sitting between them. The CDR3 contains 13 residues. Per germline, CDR1 SGHRS and CDR2 YFSETQ.

The chain joins TRBV6-2 or TRBV6-3 to TRBJ2-1; no clear D gene. The CDR3 is 12 residues long. From germline, CDR1 is MNHEY and CDR2 SVGEGT. Trimming stripped 4 bases from V and 10 bases from J, with 11 bases between. The CDR3 nucleotides are TGTGCCAGCAGTTTTTTTAACCAAGAGCAGTTCTTC. Amino acid sequence: CASSFFNQEQFF.

This clonotype was observed at least ten times. V and J are TRBV6-1 and TRBJ2-7; 8 bases are a match to TRBD2. V shed 5 bases, J shed 2 bases, and the junction held 14 bases outside the gene matches. This CDR3 spans 17 amino acids. Germline V gene sequence: CDR1 MNHNS, CDR2 SASEGT. For the CDR3, the DNA is TGTGCCAGCAGTTATAGCGGGACATCTCACAAGGCCTACGAGCAGTACTTC. Amino acids: CASSYSGTSHKAYEQYF.

This clonotype was counted at least ten times. The chain is built from TRBV28 and TRBJ1-3; a possible D gene is TRBD1 (5 bases). The CDR3 consists of 17 residues. From germline, CDR1 is MDHEN and CDR2 SYDVKM. Deletions cut 5 bases from V and 0 bases from J, with 17 bases between. This chain's CDR3 is CASSILKGFFSGNTIYF. CDR3 nucleotides: TGTGCCAGCAGTATTCTTAAGGGGTTCTTCTCTGGAAACACCATATATTTT.

In its sample, this clonotype was seen a few times. V usage is TRBV18 and J usage is TRBJ2-6, with D perhaps TRBD1 or TRBD2 (5 bases each). Germline V gene sequence: CDR1 KGHSH, CDR2 LQKENI. The CDR3 consists of 18 residues. The germline V and J ends were trimmed by 3 bases and 0 bases, with 15 bases remaining between them. CDR3 bases: TGTGCCAGCTCACCGAACCTGGGACGGTACTCTGGGGCCAACGTCCTGACTTTC. Translation: CASSPNLGRYSGANVLTF.

This chain joins TRBV6-2 or TRBV6-3 and TRBJ1-2, with D unresolved. Per germline, CDR1 MNHEY and CDR2 SVGEGT. This CDR3 has 13 amino acids. V was trimmed by 8 bases and J by 8 bases, leaving 18 bases between them. The CDR3 reads CASGNSILDGYTF. CDR3 bases: TGTGCCAGCGGAAACAGCATTCTAGACGGCTACACCTTC.